These 9 T cell receptor beta chains were all obtained from the same sample, sequenced in a study of molecular identifiers for immune sequencing clone quantification. TCRdb passed the PCR reads through MiXCR, listing each CDR3 protein once. The table shows roughly 71,000 distinct CDR3 sequences, with about 18% occurring only once. What was sequenced was naive CD8+ T cells from blood, with Jurkat cell RNA spiked in. Subset described: FACS-sorted CD8+CD4-CCR7+CD45RA+ naive T cells. The receptor source for this set is a human donor in good health. Some libraries in this study had Jurkat cell RNA spiked in.

This clonotype was seen at least ten times. The chain uses TRBV4-3 and TRBJ2-3; 9 nucleotides match TRBD2. The ends lost 0 bases at V and 3 bases at J; junction bases unmatched: 13. The CDR3 totals 19 residues. The germline gives CDR1 LGHNA, CDR2 YSLEER. CDR3 loop: CASSQDRLASGRRTDTQYF. The CDR3 nucleotides are TGCGCCAGCAGCCAAGATCGATTGGCAAGCGGGAGGAGGACAGATACGCAGTATTTT.

Turning to this clonotype: At one boundary the junction diverges from the germline segment, which might be a read error. This chain connects TRBV27 to TRBJ2-1; no clear D gene. Per the germline V gene, CDR1 is MNHEY and CDR2 is SMNVEV (reference sequence). The CDR3 is 12 residues long. CDR3 DNA sequence: TGTGCCAGCAGTTTTGACCGGATGGAGCAGCTCTTC. Translation gives CASSFDRMEQLF.

This clonotype was recorded at least ten times. This chain joins TRBV7-9 and TRBJ2-5, with D possibly TRBD2 on 6 matching bases. Trimming took 5 bases from V and 1 from J, leaving 17 bases between them. The V gene's germline CDR1 is SEHNR and CDR2 FQNEAQ (reference sequence). The CDR3 is 16 amino acids. The CDR3 here is CASSPRRGPLQETQYF. The CDR3 DNA is TGTGCCAGCAGCCCGAGGCGGGGACCCCTCCAAGAGACCCAGTACTTC.

There are many counts of this clonotype. This chain uses TRBV20-1 with TRBJ2-7, with D possibly TRBD2 on 6 matching bases. The CDR3 loop spans 15 amino acids. Per germline, CDR1 DFQATT and CDR2 SNEGSKA (reference sequence). With 0 bases removed from V and 0 bases from J, the gap between germline ends came to 12 bases. This chain's CDR3 is CSARETLADSYEQYF. The CDR3 DNA follows: TGCAGTGCTAGAGAAACTTTAGCGGACTCCTACGAGCAGTACTTC.

The chain links TRBV5-1 to TRBJ2-1; 7 nucleotides align to TRBD2. CDR1 SGHRS and CDR2 YFSETQ come from the germline V gene. The ends lost 1 base at V and 4 bases at J; junction bases unmatched: 8. CDR3 length: 16 amino acids. The CDR3 region has the DNA TGCGCCAGCAGCTTGTACTCTAGCGGCAAATACAATGAGCAGTTCTTC. This encodes CASSLYSSGKYNEQFF.

Comment on this clonotype: A read error may account for a junction end that differs from germline. The rearrangement uses TRBV11-2 and TRBJ2-3, with TRBD2 matching over 8 bases. Germline V gene lookup returns CDR1 SGHAT and CDR2 FQNNGV. This CDR3 comprises 19 residues. CDR3 in DNA: TGTGCCAGCAGCCCTGGGAACCATCCGGGAGGGCTTGGCACAGACACGCAGTATTTT. This encodes CASSPGNHPGGLGTDTQYF.

The sample holds many counts of this clonotype. J is TRBJ1-5 and V is TRBV28; 7 positions match TRBD1. Germline CDR1 and CDR2: MDHEN and SYDVKM. The ends lost 2 bases at V and 2 bases at J; junction bases unmatched: 12. This CDR3 is 18 amino acids long. The CDR3 coding sequence is TGTGCCAGCAGTTTAGAAGGAACAGGGGTGTGGGGCAATCAGCCCCAGCATTTT. Protein: CASSLEGTGVWGNQPQHF.

This clonotype was counted ten times or more. This rearrangement joins TRBV20-1 to TRBJ2-3, with D maybe TRBD1 (6 bases). Trimming took off 3 bases at V and 1 base at J, with 11 bases between the two ends. Germline CDR1 and CDR2: DFQATT and SNEGSKA (reference sequence). This CDR3 is built from 14 residues. The CDR3 sequence is CSASGRGGTDTQYF. The CDR3 DNA sequence: TGCAGTGCTAGTGGCAGGGGAGGCACAGATACGCAGTATTTT.

This clonotype was picked up many times. The chain couples TRBV6-2 or TRBV6-3 to TRBJ2-1; 11 nucleotides agree with TRBD1. J lost 5 bases, V lost 3 bases, and 9 bases had no gene match. Per germline, CDR1 MNHEY and CDR2 SVGEGT. The CDR3 loop spans 17 amino acids. DNA of the CDR3: TGTGCCAGCAGTTATTGGGGGACAGGGGGAAAAGACAATGAGCAGTTCTTC. It is translated as CASSYWGTGGKDNEQFF.